This is a list of T cell receptor beta chains from one sample in a study of blood T cell repertoires in COVID-19. Assay: immunoSEQ multiplex PCR; the TCRdb copy retains only in-frame clones and omits some. The data contain 80,000 to 100,000 clones, around nine tenths of them singletons. The sample consisted of peripheral blood. The receptors shown here come from a woman at least 80 years old with acute or convalescent COVID-19. The CDR3 runs from the conserved cysteine through the conserved F or W. Fields, in order: J gene, V gene, clone size, D gene, CDR3 DNA, CDR3 protein. A D gene is named only where the DNA matches it firmly. A row's size may be missing; if present it is once, few, many or a size class.

J gene: TRBJ2-1
V gene: TRBV5-1
clone size: .
D gene: TRBD2
CDR3 DNA: TGCGCCAGCAGCTTGGCCCCGGGACTAGCGGGGGGGCCTGCCTACAATGAGCAGTTCTTC
CDR3 protein: CASSLAPGLAGGPAYNEQFF

J gene: TRBJ1-6
V gene: TRBV6-5
clone size: .
D gene: .
CDR3 DNA: TGTGCCAGCAGTTACCCAGACAGGAGGTATAATTCACCCCTCCACTTT
CDR3 protein: CASSYPDRRYNSPLHF

J gene: TRBJ1-2
V gene: TRBV20-1
clone size: once
D gene: .
CDR3 DNA: TGCAGTGCTAGAGATCCGGGTGGCTACACCTTC
CDR3 protein: CSARDPGGYTF

J gene: TRBJ2-6
V gene: TRBV7-9
clone size: .
D gene: .
CDR3 DNA: TGTGCCAGCAGCTTGGAGGGTAGTGGGGCCAACGTCCTGACTTTC
CDR3 protein: CASSLEGSGANVLTF

J gene: TRBJ2-1
V gene: TRBV18
clone size: once
D gene: TRBD2
CDR3 DNA: TGTGCCAGCTCACCAAGGCGGACTAGCGGGGGGGATGAGCAGTTCTTC
CDR3 protein: CASSPRRTSGGDEQFF

J gene: TRBJ2-7
V gene: TRBV5-1
clone size: .
D gene: .
CDR3 DNA: TGCGCCAGCAGCTATCGAGGTGATAATCCCTACGAGCAGTACTTC
CDR3 protein: CASSYRGDNPYEQYF

J gene: TRBJ2-7
V gene: TRBV4-1
clone size: .
D gene: .
CDR3 DNA: TGCGCCAGCAGCCAGATTCCGGGACATCAGTACGAGCAGTACTTC
CDR3 protein: CASSQIPGHQYEQYF

J gene: TRBJ2-1
V gene: TRBV6-1
clone size: .
D gene: TRBD2
CDR3 DNA: TGTGCCAGCAGTGAACTAGCGGGGGGTTACAATGAGCAGTTCTTC
CDR3 protein: CASSELAGGYNEQFF

J gene: TRBJ1-3
V gene: TRBV28
clone size: .
D gene: TRBD1
CDR3 DNA: TGTGCCAGCAGTTTACGACAGGGGAAAGCTGGAAACACCATATATTTT
CDR3 protein: CASSLRQGKAGNTIYF

J gene: TRBJ2-7
V gene: TRBV4-2
clone size: once
D gene: TRBD2
CDR3 DNA: TGTGCCAGCAGCCGATTCAACAGCGGGGGTTACTCCTACGAGCAGTACTTC
CDR3 protein: CASSRFNSGGYSYEQYF

J gene: TRBJ1-6
V gene: TRBV18
clone size: .
D gene: TRBD1
CDR3 DNA: TGTGCCAGCTCACCACCGGAAAAGACAGGGTGGGGTTCACCCCTCCACTTT
CDR3 protein: CASSPPEKTGWGSPLHF

J gene: TRBJ2-3
V gene: TRBV7-2
clone size: once
D gene: TRBD2
CDR3 DNA: TGTGCCAGCAGCTTAGGGTTGCGGGGGATCACAGATACGCAGTATTTT
CDR3 protein: CASSLGLRGITDTQYF

J gene: TRBJ1-6
V gene: TRBV19
clone size: .
D gene: .
CDR3 DNA: TGTGCCAGTAGTATAGTTCCGGGTATCTATAATTCACCCCTCCACTTT
CDR3 protein: CASSIVPGIYNSPLHF

J gene: TRBJ2-3
V gene: TRBV11-2
clone size: .
D gene: TRBD2
CDR3 DNA: TGTGCCAGCAGCTTGGGGGGTAGCGGGGGACGAACAGATACGCAGTATTTT
CDR3 protein: CASSLGGSGGRTDTQYF

J gene: TRBJ2-7
V gene: TRBV3-1/TRBV3-2
clone size: once
D gene: .
CDR3 DNA: TGTGCCAGCAGCCAAGCGAGCTCCTACGAGCAGTACTTC
CDR3 protein: CASSQASSYEQYF

J gene: TRBJ2-1
V gene: TRBV19
clone size: few
D gene: TRBD2
CDR3 DNA: TGTGCCAGTAGTGTTACTAGCGGAGATTACAATGAGCAGTTCTTC
CDR3 protein: CASSVTSGDYNEQFF

J gene: TRBJ2-3
V gene: TRBV4-2
clone size: .
D gene: TRBD1
CDR3 DNA: TGTGCCAGCAGCGGCGGGGTCGGACAGGGAGATACGCAGTATTTT
CDR3 protein: CASSGGVGQGDTQYF

J gene: TRBJ1-4
V gene: TRBV18
clone size: .
D gene: .
CDR3 DNA: TGTGCCAGCTCACCACCGGGACTTAATGAAAAACTGTTTTTT
CDR3 protein: CASSPPGLNEKLFF

J gene: TRBJ2-5
V gene: TRBV5-1
clone size: .
D gene: TRBD2
CDR3 DNA: TGCGCCAGCAGCCCTCAGCGGGGGGAGACCCAGTACTTC
CDR3 protein: CASSPQRGETQYF

J gene: TRBJ2-1
V gene: TRBV19
clone size: once
D gene: .
CDR3 DNA: TGTGCCAGTAGTATAGCACACGGGAGCTCCTACAATGAGCAGTTCTTC
CDR3 protein: CASSIAHGSSYNEQFF

J gene: TRBJ2-5
V gene: TRBV11-3
clone size: .
D gene: .
CDR3 DNA: TGTGCCAGCAGCCCCCCGGGACAAGAGACCCAGTACTTC
CDR3 protein: CASSPPGQETQYF

J gene: TRBJ2-2
V gene: TRBV28
clone size: .
D gene: .
CDR3 DNA: TGTGCCAGCAGTTCGTCAGGGGCGGGCACCGGGGAGCTGTTTTTT
CDR3 protein: CASSSSGAGTGELFF

J gene: TRBJ2-7
V gene: TRBV5-1
clone size: .
D gene: .
CDR3 DNA: TGCGCCAGCAGCTTGTACAGGGTAGATTCCTACGAGCAGTACTTC
CDR3 protein: CASSLYRVDSYEQYF

J gene: TRBJ2-7
V gene: TRBV11-2
clone size: once
D gene: TRBD1
CDR3 DNA: TGTGCCAGCAGCGCAGGACAGGTGGTTGAGCAGTACTTC
CDR3 protein: CASSAGQVVEQYF

J gene: TRBJ1-1
V gene: TRBV6-1
clone size: .
D gene: TRBD1
CDR3 DNA: TGTGCCAGCAGTGATAACAGGGGAAGGACTGAAGCTTTCTTT
CDR3 protein: CASSDNRGRTEAFF

J gene: TRBJ1-4
V gene: TRBV30
clone size: .
D gene: TRBD1
CDR3 DNA: TGTGCCTACTTATACAGGGGAGGTAATGAAAAACTGTTTTTT
CDR3 protein: CAYLYRGGNEKLFF

J gene: TRBJ2-7
V gene: TRBV5-1
clone size: .
D gene: TRBD2
CDR3 DNA: TGCGCCAGCAAGAAAGGCGGGGGGCTGAGCTCCTACGAGCAGTACTTC
CDR3 protein: CASKKGGGLSSYEQYF

J gene: TRBJ1-4
V gene: TRBV5-5
clone size: once
D gene: .
CDR3 DNA: TGTGCCAGCAGCTTGGAACAGATCGGTGGAAAACTGTTTTTT
CDR3 protein: CASSLEQIGGKLFF

J gene: TRBJ2-3
V gene: TRBV10-3
clone size: once
D gene: TRBD2
CDR3 DNA: TGTGCCATCAATGCGGGGGGTATCACAGATACGCAGTATTTT
CDR3 protein: CAINAGGITDTQYF

J gene: TRBJ1-1
V gene: TRBV7-6
clone size: .
D gene: .
CDR3 DNA: TGTGCCAGCAGCTTACAGATCACCACTGAAGCTTTCTTT
CDR3 protein: CASSLQITTEAFF

J gene: TRBJ1-1
V gene: TRBV7-2
clone size: .
D gene: TRBD1
CDR3 DNA: TGTGCCAGCAGCTCACAGGGGGCTAAAAACACTGAAGCTTTCTTT
CDR3 protein: CASSSQGAKNTEAFF

J gene: TRBJ2-3
V gene: TRBV7-8
clone size: .
D gene: .
CDR3 DNA: TGTGCCAGCAGCTTAGGAGGGACTGGCACAGATACGCAGTATTTT
CDR3 protein: CASSLGGTGTDTQYF

J gene: TRBJ2-5
V gene: TRBV7-8
clone size: .
D gene: .
CDR3 DNA: TGTGCCAGCAGCTTAGGAGCAGAGACCCAGTACTTC
CDR3 protein: CASSLGAETQYF

J gene: TRBJ1-6
V gene: TRBV5-6
clone size: .
D gene: TRBD1
CDR3 DNA: TGTGCCAGCAGCATCCGACAGGGTCCGAATTCACCCCTCCACTTT
CDR3 protein: CASSIRQGPNSPLHF

J gene: TRBJ1-3
V gene: TRBV5-4
clone size: .
D gene: .
CDR3 DNA: TGTGCCAGCAGCTTGGGGCTTTACTCTGGAAACACCATATATTTT
CDR3 protein: CASSLGLYSGNTIYF

J gene: TRBJ2-5
V gene: TRBV9
clone size: .
D gene: .
CDR3 DNA: TGTGCCAGCAGCCCTGACTTGGAGACCCAGTACTTC
CDR3 protein: CASSPDLETQYF

J gene: TRBJ2-3
V gene: TRBV9
clone size: .
D gene: .
CDR3 DNA: TGTGCCAGCAGCGTGGCCGGGCTAGGGGCAGATACGCAGTATTTT
CDR3 protein: CASSVAGLGADTQYF

J gene: TRBJ1-2
V gene: TRBV11-2
clone size: .
D gene: .
CDR3 DNA: TGTGCCACCAAAACGAATTCACAGGGAGCCTATGGCTACACCTTC
CDR3 protein: CATKTNSQGAYGYTF

J gene: TRBJ2-1
V gene: TRBV4-1
clone size: .
D gene: .
CDR3 DNA: TGCGCCAGCAGCCAAAGGCTAGACTACAATGAGCAGTTCTTC
CDR3 protein: CASSQRLDYNEQFF

J gene: TRBJ1-4
V gene: TRBV5-1
clone size: .
D gene: TRBD1
CDR3 DNA: TGCGCCAGCAGCCCGACAGGGACGGGTAATGAAAAACTGTTTTTT
CDR3 protein: CASSPTGTGNEKLFF

J gene: TRBJ1-3
V gene: TRBV18
clone size: .
D gene: .
CDR3 DNA: TGTGCCAGCTCACCCCAGACAGTGAGCTCTGGAAACACCATATATTTT
CDR3 protein: CASSPQTVSSGNTIYF

J gene: TRBJ1-5
V gene: TRBV7-2
clone size: .
D gene: .
CDR3 DNA: TGTGCCAGCAGCTTTCGGGATAAGAGCAATCAGCCCCAGCATTTT
CDR3 protein: CASSFRDKSNQPQHF

J gene: TRBJ2-3
V gene: TRBV19
clone size: .
D gene: .
CDR3 DNA: TGTGCCAGTAGTATAGGCCGGACAGATACGCAGTATTTT
CDR3 protein: CASSIGRTDTQYF

J gene: TRBJ1-6
V gene: TRBV2
clone size: once
D gene: .
CDR3 DNA: TGTGCCAGCAGTGATAGGGGAATAGATTCACCCCTCCACTTT
CDR3 protein: CASSDRGIDSPLHF

J gene: TRBJ1-3
V gene: TRBV5-1
clone size: .
D gene: TRBD1
CDR3 DNA: TGCGCCAGCAGCTTTGGGGGTACAGGGGAGAGCTCTGGAAACACCATATATTTT
CDR3 protein: CASSFGGTGESSGNTIYF

J gene: TRBJ1-1
V gene: TRBV21-1
clone size: .
D gene: .
CDR3 DNA: TGTGCCAGCAGCCACCGGGACAGGGGGCGAGGCACTGAAGCTTTCTTT
CDR3 protein: CASSHRDRGRGTEAFF

J gene: TRBJ1-1
V gene: TRBV3-1/TRBV3-2
clone size: .
D gene: .
CDR3 DNA: TGTGCCAGCAGCCAACGGGCCGGGGGAACTGAAGCTTTCTTT
CDR3 protein: CASSQRAGGTEAFF

J gene: TRBJ2-5
V gene: TRBV10-3
clone size: .
D gene: TRBD2
CDR3 DNA: TGTGCCATCAGTGATCACAGCGGGGGGCACCAAGAGACCCAGTACTTC
CDR3 protein: CAISDHSGGHQETQYF

J gene: TRBJ1-2
V gene: TRBV6-5
clone size: .
D gene: TRBD1
CDR3 DNA: TGTGCCAGCAGTTACTCCTACAGGGGTGGCTATGGCTACACCTTC
CDR3 protein: CASSYSYRGGYGYTF

J gene: TRBJ1-2
V gene: TRBV12-3/TRBV12-4
clone size: .
D gene: .
CDR3 DNA: TGTGCCAGCAGTCCAGGGGACGTCTATGGCTACACCTTC
CDR3 protein: CASSPGDVYGYTF

J gene: TRBJ1-2
V gene: TRBV11-1
clone size: .
D gene: .
CDR3 DNA: TGTGCCAGCAGCCCAACGACGGGTAGCTATGGCTACACCTTC
CDR3 protein: CASSPTTGSYGYTF

J gene: TRBJ2-1
V gene: TRBV24-1
clone size: .
D gene: TRBD2
CDR3 DNA: TGTGCCACCAGTGAATCTAGCGGGGGGCTCGATGAGCAGTTCTTC
CDR3 protein: CATSESSGGLDEQFF

J gene: TRBJ1-4
V gene: TRBV2
clone size: .
D gene: TRBD1
CDR3 DNA: TGTGCCAGCTCGGTCAGGGGGCAAGGAAAACTGTTTTTT
CDR3 protein: CASSVRGQGKLFF

J gene: TRBJ1-1
V gene: TRBV3-1/TRBV3-2
clone size: .
D gene: .
CDR3 DNA: TGTGCCAGCAGCCAAGAATGGAGACAGGAGAACACTGAAGCTTTCTTT
CDR3 protein: CASSQEWRQENTEAFF

J gene: TRBJ2-3
V gene: TRBV9
clone size: few
D gene: TRBD2
CDR3 DNA: TGTGCCAGCAGCGTGGGTGCGGGGGGGCCAACAGATACGCAGTATTTT
CDR3 protein: CASSVGAGGPTDTQYF

J gene: TRBJ1-1
V gene: TRBV27
clone size: once
D gene: .
CDR3 DNA: TGTGCCAGCAGTTTATCCGGCCAGGCGTTCACTGAAGCTTTCTTT
CDR3 protein: CASSLSGQAFTEAFF

J gene: TRBJ1-1
V gene: TRBV2
clone size: .
D gene: .
CDR3 DNA: TGTGCCAGCAGTGAAGCCCGCGGGGGAGGCACTGAAGCTTTCTTT
CDR3 protein: CASSEARGGGTEAFF

J gene: TRBJ2-3
V gene: TRBV5-1
clone size: once
D gene: TRBD1
CDR3 DNA: TGCGCCAGCAGCTTTGGTAGGGGGCAGGATACGCAGTATTTT
CDR3 protein: CASSFGRGQDTQYF

J gene: TRBJ2-5
V gene: TRBV11-3
clone size: .
D gene: TRBD2
CDR3 DNA: TGTGCCAGCAGGAGTAGCGGGGGGGCCGCGGAGACCCAGTACTTC
CDR3 protein: CASRSSGGAAETQYF